This entry concerns a single TCR beta chain. Its cognate antigen is unknown. The PCR used 60 Vbeta and 13 Jbeta primers. The repertoire was sequenced with immunoSEQ multiplex PCR; TCRdb's copy has only in-frame clones and lacks some. In the table there are approximately 200,000 clones, 79% of which are singletons. This record comes from a study of cytomegalovirus exposure and HLA in healthy donors. The study's findings and limits: Sequencing artifact likely explains a cluster of highly shared sequence variants.

Source material: PBMCs. This TCR was recovered from a woman in her twenties or thirties in good health and CMV-seropositive.

This CDR3 is CASSPTIAGGETQYF. The CDR3 DNA follows: TGCGCCAGCAGCCCTACTATAGCGGGCGGGGAGACCCAGTACTTC. V usage is TRBV5-1 and J usage is TRBJ2-5; 7 positions match TRBD2. This CDR3 has 15 residues. Germline CDR1 reads SGHRS; CDR2 reads YFSETQ. The V segment lost 4 bases and the J segment 5 bases; nucleotides outside the gene matches: 11.